The 16 T cell receptor beta chains reported below all come from one sample, sequenced in a study of STAT5B mutations in CD4+ large granular lymphocyte leukemia. Assay: immunoSEQ multiplex PCR; the TCRdb copy retains only in-frame clones and omits some. The sample has around 31,000 clones; 55% to 80% are singletons. The material sequenced was CD4+ T cells from blood buffy coats. The origin of the receptors is a human donor in good health.

This clone has only a few counts. The chain uses TRBV9 and TRBJ1-1; D remains ambiguous. CDR1 SGDLS and CDR2 YYNGEE come from the germline V gene. The CDR3 extends over 16 amino acids. V dropped 4 bases and J dropped 0 bases, with 16 bases sitting between them. This CDR3 reads CASSTQSAGMNTEAFF. The CDR3 coding sequence is TGTGCCAGCAGCACCCAGTCGGCAGGAATGAACACTGAAGCTTTCTTT.

The CDR3 region is CASSFSWRRSTEAFF. The CDR3 bases are TGTGCCAGCAGCTTCTCGTGGAGACGGAGCACTGAAGCTTTCTTT. The rearrangement uses TRBV6-5 and TRBJ1-1, with no clear D. Trimming shortened V by 6 bases and J by 4 bases, and 18 bases separated the two germline ends. The CDR3 has 15 residues. Per the germline V gene, CDR1 is MNHEY and CDR2 is SVGAGI.

The J gene is TRBJ1-6, the V gene TRBV27; possible D gene TRBD1, 5 bases. CDR1 and CDR2 (germline): MNHEY, SMNVEV (reference sequence). The CDR3 contains 17 residues. V lost 7 bases and J lost 0, with 16 bases in between. Here the CDR3 reads CASNQPQASSYNSPLHF. Here the CDR3 DNA reads TGTGCCAGCAACCAACCACAGGCGAGCTCCTATAATTCACCCCTCCACTTT.

The rearrangement links TRBV5-1 to TRBJ2-2, with D uncertain. Between the trimmed V and J ends, which lost 4 bases and 0 bases, there was a span of 13 bases. CDR3 size: 16 residues. Per germline, CDR1 SGHRS and CDR2 YFSETQ. The CDR3 DNA sequence: TGCGCCAGCAGCCCCTTGATAGTCGCGAACACCGGGGAGCTGTTTTTT. Encoded protein: CASSPLIVANTGELFF.

The genes are TRBV6-6 and TRBJ1-6, with 8 bases matching TRBD1. The V and J ends lost 6 bases and 8 bases, in that order; junction bases with no gene match: 9. This CDR3 spans 15 amino acids. Germline CDR1 MNHNY, CDR2 SVGAGI (reference sequence). DNA of the CDR3: TGTGCCAGCAGCAGAAGACAGGGGAGTGATTCACCCCTCCACTTT. It encodes CASSRRQGSDSPLHF.

The V gene is TRBV2, the J gene TRBJ1-2; TRBD1 is a possible D gene (5 bases). The CDR3 totals 12 residues. Trimming removed 2 bases at V and 9 bases at J, with 10 bases between. The germline V gene has CDR1 SNHLY and CDR2 FYNNEI. The CDR3 DNA follows: TGTGCCAGCAGTGAACAGGACACCCGCTACACCTTC. Its translation: CASSEQDTRYTF.

In its sample, this clone was seen once. The chain is built from TRBV15 and TRBJ2-7; D may be TRBD1 (5 bases). CDR1 is LNHNV, CDR2 YYDKDF, per germline (reference sequence). The length of the CDR3 is 14 residues. Between the trimmed V and J ends, which lost 0 bases and 8 bases, there was a span of 14 bases. The CDR3 protein is CATSRDFNGAQQYF. The CDR3 DNA sequence: TGTGCCACCAGCAGAGATTTTAATGGGGCCCAGCAGTACTTC.

V usage is TRBV2 and J usage is TRBJ1-2, with no clear D. Germline CDR1 SNHLY, CDR2 FYNNEI. The CDR3 runs to 14 residues. The V gene lost 7 bases and the J gene lost 5 bases, with 17 bases spanning the gap. Here the CDR3 DNA reads TGTGCCAGCATGTTCGCCGGGCAGAGTTATGGCTACACCTTC. Translation gives CASMFAGQSYGYTF. Full variable domain (remainder filled in from reference TRBV2 and TRBJ1-2): EPEVTQTPSHQVTQMGQEVILRCVPISNHLYFYWYRQILGQKVEFLVSFYNNEISEKSEIFDDQFSVERPDGSNFTLKIRSTKLEDSAMYFCASMFAGQSYGYTFGSGTRLTVV.

V and J are TRBV21-1 and TRBJ1-1. TRBV21-1 is flagged as a pseudogene. CDR3 length equals 14 residues. DNA for the CDR3: TGTGCCAGTCCCCCCGGGACCCTCAACACTGAAGCTTTCTTT. Its translation: CASPPGTLNTEAFF.

This clone was seen more than once but under ten times. This sequence joins TRBV5-1 and TRBJ2-7, with D possibly matching TRBD1 (6 bases). Germline V lookup: CDR1 SGHRS, CDR2 YFSETQ. Between the trimmed V and J ends, which lost 5 bases and 2 bases, there was a span of 11 bases. This CDR3 comprises 13 residues. This CDR3 is CASRLTGTYEQYF. In DNA, the CDR3 is TGCGCCAGCAGGTTGACAGGTACCTACGAGCAGTACTTC.

The genes are TRBV2 and TRBJ1-6; D remains ambiguous. CDR1 SNHLY and CDR2 FYNNEI come from the germline V gene. The CDR3 is made up of 16 amino acids. The V and J ends lost 4 bases and 0 bases respectively, with 10 bases between them. CDR3 in amino acids: CASSGELSSYNSPLHF. For the CDR3, the DNA is TGTGCCAGCAGTGGGGAACTGAGCTCCTATAATTCACCCCTCCACTTT.

This clone appeared a few times. The chain employs TRBV27 and TRBJ1-2; 7 nucleotides line up with TRBD1. The germline CDR1 and CDR2 sequences are MNHEY and SMNVEV (reference sequence). Trimming took 8 bases from V and 2 from J; bases not matched to a gene: 5. This CDR3 region has 13 residues. CDR3 DNA sequence: TGTGCCAGCCGCCAACAGGGGAACTATGGCTACACCTTC. Amino acids: CASRQQGNYGYTF.

V and J are TRBV6-6 and TRBJ1-2; no definite D call. The V gene lost 1 base and the J gene lost 3 bases, with 9 bases spanning the gap. The CDR3 spans 14 residues. In germline, CDR1 is MNHNY, CDR2 SVGAGI (reference sequence). CDR3 DNA: TGTGCCAGCAGTTACTTCGGCGTGGACTATGGCTACACCTTC. It encodes CASSYFGVDYGYTF.

The genes are TRBV4-1 and TRBJ2-3; no clear D gene. Germline V gives CDR1 MGHRA, CDR2 YSYEKL. Trimming left V 3 bases short and J 0 bases short, with 10 bases between. This CDR3 contains 15 residues. The CDR3 DNA is TGCGCCAGCAGCCAGCTCGGGTTGAGCACAGATACGCAGTATTTT. Translation: CASSQLGLSTDTQYF.

The chain is built from TRBV5-1 and TRBJ2-7; D remains unclear. The CDR3 spans 14 residues. The germline gives CDR1 SGHRS, CDR2 YFSETQ. The ends were cut back, 0 bases at V and 3 bases at J, with 10 bases in the middle. CDR3 DNA sequence: TGCGCCAGCAGCTTGGCCCCCCCGGGCTACGAGCAGTACTTC. This translates into CASSLAPPGYEQYF.

The chain links TRBV29-1 to TRBJ1-4; 7 nucleotides align to TRBD1. The germline V gene has CDR1 SQVTM and CDR2 ANQGSEA. The CDR3 covers 15 residues. The J segment lost 5 bases and the V segment lost 8 bases, leaving 14 bases of the junction unmatched. CDR3 in amino acids: CSTSYSGGQNEKLFF. The CDR3 DNA is TGCAGCACGTCCTACTCGGGGGGACAGAATGAAAAACTGTTTTTT.